Shown below are 22 T cell receptor beta chains from a single sample sequenced in a study of blood T cells in healthy people across ages (dated by TCRdb to the mid-2010s). Receptors were amplified or captured by 5' RACE. A second about 7 to 12 cycle PCR used a sample-barcoded 5' primer and a J-beta primer mix. TCRdb took the public reads, trimmed them with fastp at Q25, ran MiXCR for clone calling and kept in-frame beta chains. Every entry covers one CDR3 protein and lists the most common genes and DNA from its rows. The sample table records fewer than 2,000,000 distinct CDR3 sequences; about two fifths of these occur just once. Of the sample, more than 20% falls within the top ten clones. Source material: blood. The receptors were gathered from a human donor in good health.

This clonotype was observed a few times. This rearrangement joins TRBV4-3 to TRBJ2-1; tentatively, D is TRBD2 (6 bases). Germline V gene lookup returns CDR1 LGHNA and CDR2 YSLEER. The CDR3 covers 17 residues. The V end lost 0 bases, the J end lost 5 bases, and 17 bases lay between the germline ends. CDR3 loop: CASSQDVASEFNNEQFF. CDR3 DNA: TGCGCCAGCAGCCAAGATGTTGCTAGCGAATTCAACAATGAGCAGTTCTTC.

CDR3 sequence (DNA): TGTGCCAGCAGCTTGCGTGTGGGACAGGGCACAGATACGCAGTATTTT. It translates to CASSLRVGQGTDTQYF. The chain employs TRBV7-9 and TRBJ2-3; 8 positions match TRBD1. The CDR3 length is 16 residues. The ends lost 3 bases at V and 1 base at J; junction bases unmatched: 6. CDR1 SEHNR and CDR2 FQNEAQ come from the germline V gene (reference sequence).

The chain combines TRBV15 with TRBJ2-3; 7 nucleotides line up with TRBD2. The V segment lost 8 bases and the J segment 0 bases; nucleotides outside the gene matches: 5. CDR1 and CDR2 from the germline V gene are LNHNV and YYDKDF (reference sequence). The CDR3 is 14 residues long. The CDR3 is CATGREASTDTQYF. CDR3 DNA: TGTGCCACCGGGAGGGAAGCTAGCACAGATACGCAGTATTTT.

The sample holds a few counts of this clonotype. V gene TRBV20-1 combines with J gene TRBJ2-5, with a tentative D call TRBD2 (6 bases). V lost 6 bases, J lost 1 base, and 15 bases lay in between. The CDR3 runs to 14 residues. From germline, CDR1 is DFQATT and CDR2 SNEGSKA (reference sequence). The CDR3 here is CSAPGGVGQETQYF. CDR3 sequence (DNA): TGCAGTGCCCCCGGCGGGGTCGGCCAAGAGACCCAGTACTTC.

The chain combines TRBV20-1 with TRBJ1-5; no clear D gene. This CDR3 is 14 amino acids long. The V end lost 6 bases, the J end lost 6 bases, and 18 bases lay between the germline ends. In germline, CDR1 is DFQATT, CDR2 SNEGSKA (reference sequence). Here the CDR3 reads CSARGQASGQPQHF. The CDR3 nucleotides read TGCAGTGCACGTGGGCAGGCCTCAGGTCAGCCCCAGCATTTT.

The V call is TRBV20-1, the J call TRBJ2-3; 9 bases agree with TRBD2. The CDR3 is 15 amino acids. The V gene end was trimmed by 5 bases and the J gene end by 1 base; junction bases not matched to a gene: 7. The germline V gene encodes CDR1 DFQATT and CDR2 SNEGSKA (reference sequence). Written as DNA, the CDR3 is TGCAGTGCTCCGTCACCTAGCGGGGGCACAGATACGCAGTATTTT. Amino acids: CSAPSPSGGTDTQYF.

This clonotype came up a few times. The J gene is TRBJ2-7, the V gene TRBV20-1; the D gene is possibly TRBD2 (5 bases). Germline V CDR1 and CDR2: DFQATT, SNEGSKA (reference sequence). Trimming removed 5 bases from V and 2 bases from J, with 16 bases in between. The CDR3 has 14 amino acids. The CDR3: CSALPHGIPYEQYF. CDR3 sequence (DNA): TGCAGTGCTCTGCCCCACGGGATTCCCTACGAGCAGTACTTC.

This clonotype appeared a few times. This sequence joins TRBV5-1 and TRBJ1-1; no clear D. Trimming shortened V by 3 bases and J by 3 bases, and 18 bases separated the two germline ends. Germline-derived CDR1 and CDR2 are SGHRS and YFSETQ. This CDR3 has 16 amino acids. CDR3 bases: TGCGCCAGCAGCTCTAAGACACAACCCCAGTACACTGAAGCTTTCTTT. Residues: CASSSKTQPQYTEAFF.

In the case of this clonotype: One end of the junction fails to match germline, which may point to a read error. The chain carries TRBV9 and TRBJ2-1, with D possibly being TRBD1 (6 bases). Per the germline V gene, CDR1 is SGDLS and CDR2 is YYNGEE. CDR3 length equals 13 residues. CDR3 sequence reads: CAGSVAQGSRQFF. For the CDR3, the DNA is TGTGCCGGCAGCGTAGCTCAGGGGTCAAGGCAGTTCTTC.

This clonotype has a handful of counts. The chain is built from TRBV5-1 and TRBJ2-1; 7 bases align to TRBD2. The assigned J gene may be wrong: the sequence end matches TRBJ2-7 better. The germline gives CDR1 SGHRS, CDR2 YFSETQ. This CDR3 is built from 14 residues. The CDR3 DNA sequence: TGCGCCAGCAGCTCTGGGGGGGTTACCTACGAGCAGTACTTC. Amino acid sequence: CASSSGGVTYEQYF.

The chain recombines TRBV20-1 with TRBJ1-1, with no clear D. Germline CDR1 and CDR2: DFQATT and SNEGSKA (reference sequence). This CDR3 region has 13 residues. Between the trimmed V and J ends, which lost 4 bases and 4 bases, there was a span of 13 bases. The CDR3 region has the DNA TGCAGTGCTATCGGAGGTTCGGGCACTGAAGCTTTCTTT. Residues: CSAIGGSGTEAFF.

V is TRBV28 and J is TRBJ2-5; D may be TRBD1 or TRBD2 (5 bases each). V was pared by 1 base and J by 1 base, with 7 bases between. The CDR3 has 14 residues. CDR1 is MDHEN, CDR2 SYDVKM, per germline. The chain's CDR3 is CASSLYGTQETQYF. The CDR3, as DNA: TGTGCCAGCAGTTTATACGGGACCCAAGAGACCCAGTACTTC.

A few counts support this clonotype. Its ends do not fully match the called genes, so a read error is possible. The chain links TRBV30 to TRBJ1-4, with D possibly TRBD1 on 6 matching bases. The CDR3 spans 15 residues. The germline gives CDR1 GTSNPN, CDR2 SVGIG (reference sequence). The CDR3 spells CAWIQGPQTNGKLFF. In nucleotides, the CDR3 is TGTGCCTGGATACAGGGCCCCCAAACAAATGGAAAACTGTTTTTT.

This clonotype has a handful of counts. The chain recombines TRBV3-1 with TRBJ2-7; TRBD1 is a possible D gene (5 bases). Trimming cost V 3 bases and J 4 bases, with 19 bases left between them. There are 16 residues in the CDR3. In germline, CDR1 is LGHDT, CDR2 YNNKEL (reference sequence). The CDR3 loop reads CASSHTFKGRRYEQYF. The CDR3 DNA reads as TGTGCCAGCAGCCACACCTTTAAGGGGCGTCGGTACGAGCAGTACTTC.

This clonotype has just a few counts. The chain links TRBV7-9 to TRBJ1-2, with D tentatively TRBD1 (6 bases). CDR3 length: 12 residues. In germline, CDR1 is SEHNR, CDR2 FQNEAQ (reference sequence). Trimming removed 3 bases from V and 11 bases from J, with 13 bases in between. The DNA for the CDR3 is TGTGCCAGCAGCTTGGACAGCGGCCTATACACCTTC. Translation gives CASSLDSGLYTF.

V gene TRBV7-2 combines with J gene TRBJ1-1; D perhaps matches TRBD1 (5 bases). Per germline, CDR1 SGHTA and CDR2 FQGNSA. There are 16 residues in the CDR3. Trimming took 10 bases from V and 4 from J, leaving 25 bases between them. CDR3 nucleotide sequence: TGTGCCATCTCTCCCGGGACTCTGGCGGGGGGCACTGAAGCTTTCTTT. Translating gives CAISPGTLAGGTEAFF.

The J gene is TRBJ2-3, the V gene TRBV9; D not certain. The germline CDR1 and CDR2 sequences are SGDLS and YYNGEE. V lost 0 bases to trimming and J lost 6 bases, with 11 bases between them. The CDR3 sequence is 14 residues long. The CDR3: CASSVASSSDTQYF. For the CDR3, the DNA is TGTGCCAGCAGCGTAGCGTCTAGTTCCGATACGCAGTATTTT.

The V gene is TRBV7-9, the J gene TRBJ1-2; D possibly corresponds to TRBD1 (5 bases). This CDR3 region has 14 residues. The germline CDR1 and CDR2 sequences are SEHNR and FQNEAQ (reference sequence). V was cut by 3 bases and J by 4 bases, with 12 bases left in between. The CDR3 spells CASSFPGVAYGYTF. Written as DNA, the CDR3 is TGTGCCAGCAGCTTCCCGGGGGTTGCCTATGGCTACACCTTC.

The V call is TRBV2, the J call TRBJ2-1; D is possibly TRBD1 (5 bases). Germline V gives CDR1 SNHLY, CDR2 FYNNEI. Trimming stripped 8 bases from V and 0 bases from J, with 14 bases between. The CDR3 length is 15 residues. The CDR3 coding sequence is TGTGCCAGCCCTAAGGGGTCCAGCTCCTACAATGAGCAGTTCTTC. Translation gives CASPKGSSSYNEQFF.

In the case of this clonotype: The junction departs from the called germline gene at one end, perhaps through a read error. The gene calls are TRBV29-1 and TRBJ1-2; TRBD1 matches at 9 bases. The CDR3 covers 14 residues. Germline CDR1 SQVTM, CDR2 ANQGSEA. DNA for the CDR3: TGCAGCGCTGAAGATGGACAGGGGAACTATGGCTACACCTTC. Translated: CSAEDGQGNYGYTF.

J is TRBJ2-3 and V is TRBV9, with 7 bases lining up with TRBD2. The V gene end was trimmed by 3 bases and the J gene end by 2 bases; junction bases not matched to a gene: 6. The CDR3 is made up of 15 amino acids. CDR1 and CDR2 from the germline V gene are SGDLS and YYNGEE. CDR3 protein: CASSGGRLYTDTQYF. The CDR3 DNA reads as TGTGCCAGCAGCGGCGGGAGACTTTACACAGATACGCAGTATTTT.

The V and J genes are TRBV7-9 and TRBJ2-3, with 11 bases that match TRBD2. Looked up from germline, CDR1 is SEHNR and CDR2 is FQNEAQ (reference sequence). V shed 1 base, J shed 5 bases, and the junction held 8 bases outside the gene matches. The CDR3 length is 17 residues. CDR3 coding DNA: TGTGCCAGCAGCTTAGGACTAGCGGGGATCCTCGGAGATACGCAGTATTTT. This encodes CASSLGLAGILGDTQYF. Looking up the rest from reference TRBV7-9 and TRBJ2-3 gives the full variable domain: DTGVSQNPRHKITKRGQNVTFRCDPISEHNRLYWYRQTLGQGPEFLTYFQNEAQLEKSRLLSDRFSAERPKGSFSTLEIQRTEQGDSAMYLCASSLGLAGILGDTQYFGPGTRLTVL.